The source of this T cell receptor beta chain is a study of cytomegalovirus exposure and HLA in healthy donors. Despite likely unrecorded immune exposures, the donors were nominally healthy at the time of sampling. A remark on this clone: Its antigen is unknown.

Study observations and caveats: Later analysis demonstrated an association between a missense DCLRE1C variant and TCR beta V- and J-gene trimming. Indistinguishable V segments, including TRBV6-2 and TRBV6-3, were excluded. Under in vitro conditions, a few CMV-associated chains were confirmed as specific for CMV antigens.

The germline gives CDR1 SGHAT, CDR2 FQNNGV. V lost 0 bases, J lost 12 bases, and 8 bases stayed unmatched. This CDR3 contains 14 residues. PCR involved 60 Vbeta and 13 Jbeta primers. Sequenced by immunoSEQ multiplex PCR; TCRdb stores in-frame clones only, minus some. The sample consists of about 63,000 clones, roughly two thirds of them appearing once. The source of this sequence is a middle-aged man in good health and CMV-seronegative. Sample: PBMCs. This rearrangement joins TRBV11-2 to TRBJ2-1, with 7 nucleotides matching TRBD1. The CDR3 DNA sequence: TGTGCCAGCAGCTTAGATGTGGGACAGAGGGGGCAGTTCTTC. Protein product: CASSLDVGQRGQFF.